This TCR beta chain was captured by sequencing in a study of vaccination and CD4 T cells after COVID-19. Study details: Two Hispanic individuals were among six male and four female convalescent patients. Researchers treated cells with overlapping spike peptides taken from SARS-CoV-2, HCoV-NL63, HCoV-OC43 and HCoV-229E. Findings and limits, study-wide: A comparatively limited set of convalescent patients was examined, with no early post-infection timepoints.

Cultured CD4+ T-cell DNA underwent Oncomine TCR Beta short-read sequencing. Each CDR3 protein gets one entry after TCRdb re-called the PCR reads with MiXCR. The sample gives some 16,000 distinct CDR3 sequences, roughly two fifths of which show up once; approximately 4% is in the top ten. This CDR3 is 14 amino acids long. Trimming removed 2 bases at V and 6 bases at J, with 10 bases between. Germline CDR1 MDHEN, CDR2 SYDVKM. The treatment here: roughly 10-day PBMC culture with coronavirus spike peptide pools or control peptides (ViraFEST assay). Alongside about 9.9 IU/ml IL-2 and roughly 9.5 ug/ml peptide pools, PBMCs were cultured at 1.5 million to 2.5 million per well. A remark on this clonotype: Its antigen is undetermined.

J is TRBJ2-2 and V is TRBV28; no reliable D call. The sample consisted of CD4+ T cells from blood, cultured in vitro. The origin of this receptor is a human donor who had recovered from COVID-19. CDR3 nucleotide sequence: TGTGCCAGCAGTTTACCCGCCGTTCCCGGGGAGCTGTTTTTT. The encoded protein is CASSLPAVPGELFF.